Presented here are 8 T cell receptor beta chains from one specimen sequenced in a study of shared clonotypes between healthy human individuals. The assay was immunoSEQ multiplex PCR, and TCRdb's table has in-frame clones only and misses some. The sample shows almost 750,000 clones, roughly two thirds of them seen only once. The sample taken for sequencing was memory CD4+ T cells sorted from blood. Subset of the sample: CD45RA-negative fraction. Receptor source: a woman aged 30 to 39 in good health.

J is TRBJ1-4 and V is TRBV27; D gene unclear. The V end was cut by 8 bases, the J end by 5 bases, with 12 bases between. The germline V gene encodes CDR1 MNHEY and CDR2 SMNVEV (reference sequence). The CDR3 is made up of 13 amino acids. Written as DNA, the CDR3 is TGTGCCAGCGGGATGTGGGCCAATGAAAAACTGTTTTTT. Translated, it gives CASGMWANEKLFF.

The chain uses TRBV30 and TRBJ2-1; maybe TRBD1 (6 bases). The CDR3 has 15 residues. Trimming removed 5 bases at V and 9 bases at J, with 23 bases between. CDR1 is GTSNPN and CDR2 is SVGIG in the germline V gene (reference sequence). Here the CDR3 reads CAWDPTGSGVSEQFF. Written as DNA, the CDR3 is TGTGCCTGGGATCCTACAGGGTCAGGAGTTAGTGAGCAGTTCTTC. The variable domain in full, completed from reference TRBV30 and TRBJ2-1, reads SQTIHQWPATLVQPVGSPLSLECTVEGTSNPNLYWYRQAAGRGLQLLFYSVGIGQISSEVPQNLSASRPQDRQFILSSKKLLLSDSGFYLCAWDPTGSGVSEQFFGPGTRLTVL.

J is TRBJ2-7 and V is TRBV27; possibly TRBD1 for D (8 bases). The ends were cut back, 6 bases at V and 4 bases at J, with 19 bases in the middle. This CDR3 is 15 amino acids long. Germline V gene lookup returns CDR1 MNHEY and CDR2 SMNVEV (reference sequence). Here the CDR3 DNA reads TGTGCCAGCAGCCCCGGGGGGACAGGTGGATACGAGCAGTACTTC. Protein sequence: CASSPGGTGGYEQYF.

The chain's CDR3 is CASSQDGRTTNTEAFF. In DNA, the CDR3 is TGTGCCAGCAGCCAAGACGGTCGGACAACGAACACTGAAGCTTTCTTT. This rearrangement joins TRBV4-2 to TRBJ1-1, with TRBD1 as a possible D gene (5 bases). Germline loops: CDR1 LGHNA, CDR2 YNFKEQ. V was cut by 0 bases and J by 1 base, with 12 bases left in between. This CDR3 contains 16 residues.

The rearrangement uses TRBV9 and TRBJ2-3; tentatively, D is TRBD1 or TRBD2 (5 bases each). Between the trimmed V and J ends, which lost 3 bases and 0 bases, there was a span of 17 bases. The CDR3 is made up of 17 amino acids. Per germline, CDR1 SGDLS and CDR2 YYNGEE. The CDR3 coding sequence is TGTGCCAGCAGCGCTCGATCCGGGACGAGGAGCACAGATACGCAGTATTTT. Protein: CASSARSGTRSTDTQYF.

The chain links TRBV13 to TRBJ2-1, with 7 bases aligning to TRBD2. CDR3 length equals 13 residues. Germline values: CDR1 PRHDT, CDR2 FYEKMQ (reference sequence). V shed 1 base, J shed 10 bases, and the junction held 4 bases outside the gene matches. The CDR3 nucleotides read TGTGCCAGCAGCTTAGTTCCAGCGGGAGAGCAGTTCTTC. As protein: CASSLVPAGEQFF. Full variable domain (rest looked up from reference TRBV13 and TRBJ2-1): AAGVIQSPRHLIKEKRETATLKCYPIPRHDTVYWYQQGPGQDPQFLISFYEKMQSDKGSIPDRFSAQQFSDYHSELNMSSLELGDSALYFCASSLVPAGEQFFGPGTRLTVL.

The chain carries TRBV10-2 and TRBJ2-5, with 9 positions matching TRBD1. After removal of 7 bases from V and 5 bases from J, the junction contained 5 bases not matched to a gene. Germline CDR1 is WSHSY and CDR2 is SAAADI. The length of the CDR3 is 13 residues. CDR3 bases: TGCGCCAGCAATGGACAGGGGATCGAGACCCAGTACTTC. Translated: CASNGQGIETQYF.

This clone was counted once. At the DNA level, this CDR3 is encoded by other sequences in the same sample as well. The chain joins TRBV15 to TRBJ1-3; D remains unclear. CDR1 and CDR2 from the germline V gene are LNHNV and YYDKDF (reference sequence). This CDR3 is built from 16 residues. With 0 bases removed from V and 1 base from J, the gap between germline ends came to 10 bases. The chain's CDR3 is CATSRDPGVSGNTIYF. The CDR3 nucleotides read TGTGCCACCAGCAGAGATCCTGGAGTTTCTGGAAACACCATATATTTT.